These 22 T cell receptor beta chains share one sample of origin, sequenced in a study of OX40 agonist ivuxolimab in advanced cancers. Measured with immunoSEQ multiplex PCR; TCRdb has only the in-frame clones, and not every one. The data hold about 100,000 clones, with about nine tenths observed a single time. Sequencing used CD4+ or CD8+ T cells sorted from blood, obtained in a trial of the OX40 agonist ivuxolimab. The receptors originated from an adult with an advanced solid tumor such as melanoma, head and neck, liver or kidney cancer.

CDR3 nucleotides: TGTGCCAGCAGCCAAGACCCGGACAGGAACTATGGCTACACCTTC. Translated, it gives CASSQDPDRNYGYTF. The chain recombines TRBV4-2 with TRBJ1-2; 7 bases align to TRBD1. The V gene's germline CDR1 is LGHNA and CDR2 YNFKEQ. V lost 0 bases and J lost 2; bases outside the gene matches: 3. The CDR3 loop spans 15 amino acids.

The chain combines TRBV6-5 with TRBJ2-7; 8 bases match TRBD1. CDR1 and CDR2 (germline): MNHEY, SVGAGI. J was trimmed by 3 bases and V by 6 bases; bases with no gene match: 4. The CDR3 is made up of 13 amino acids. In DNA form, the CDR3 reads TGTGCCAGCAGACGGACAGGGAGCTACGAGCAGTACTTC. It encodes CASRRTGSYEQYF.

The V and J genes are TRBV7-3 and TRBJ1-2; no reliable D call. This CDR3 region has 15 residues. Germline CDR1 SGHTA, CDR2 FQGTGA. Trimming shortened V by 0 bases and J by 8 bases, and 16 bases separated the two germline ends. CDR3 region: CASSLTGLGVDGYTF. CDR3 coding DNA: TGTGCCAGCAGCTTAACGGGTTTAGGAGTGGACGGCTACACCTTC.

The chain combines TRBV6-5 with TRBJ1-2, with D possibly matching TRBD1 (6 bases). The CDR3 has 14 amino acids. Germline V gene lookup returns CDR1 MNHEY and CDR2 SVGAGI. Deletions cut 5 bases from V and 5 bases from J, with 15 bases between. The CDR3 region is CASSPGGGGYGYTF. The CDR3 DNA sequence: TGTGCCAGCAGTCCCGGGGGGGGCGGGTATGGCTACACCTTC.

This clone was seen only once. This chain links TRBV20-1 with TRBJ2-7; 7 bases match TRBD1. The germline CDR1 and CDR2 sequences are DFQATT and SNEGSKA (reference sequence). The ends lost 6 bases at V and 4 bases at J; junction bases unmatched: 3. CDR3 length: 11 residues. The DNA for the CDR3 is TGCAGTGCGCCACAGGGGTACGAGCAGTACTTC. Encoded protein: CSAPQGYEQYF.

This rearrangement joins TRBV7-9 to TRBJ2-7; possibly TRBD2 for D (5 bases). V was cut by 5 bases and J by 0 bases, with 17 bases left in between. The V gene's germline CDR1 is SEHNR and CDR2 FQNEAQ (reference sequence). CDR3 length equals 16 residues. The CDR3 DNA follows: TGTGCCAGCAGCCCGAGGGTAGGGCGAGACTCCTACGAGCAGTACTTC. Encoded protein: CASSPRVGRDSYEQYF.

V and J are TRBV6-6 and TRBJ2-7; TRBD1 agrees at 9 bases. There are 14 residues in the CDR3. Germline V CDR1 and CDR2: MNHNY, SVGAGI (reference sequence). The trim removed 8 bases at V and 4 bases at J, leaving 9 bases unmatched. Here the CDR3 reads CASRGQGHPYEQYF. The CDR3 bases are TGTGCCAGCCGTGGACAGGGGCATCCGTACGAGCAGTACTTC.

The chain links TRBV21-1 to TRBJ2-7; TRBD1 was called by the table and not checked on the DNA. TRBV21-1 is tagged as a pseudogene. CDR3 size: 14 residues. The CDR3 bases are TGTGCCAGCAGCAAAAACCACCGACACTACGAGCAGTACTTC. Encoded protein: CASSKNHRHYEQYF.

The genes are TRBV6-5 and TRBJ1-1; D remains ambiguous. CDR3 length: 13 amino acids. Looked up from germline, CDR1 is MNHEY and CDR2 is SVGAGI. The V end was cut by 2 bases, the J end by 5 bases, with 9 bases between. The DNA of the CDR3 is TGTGCCAGCAGTTACAAGCGAAGAACTGAAGCTTTCTTT. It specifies CASSYKRRTEAFF.

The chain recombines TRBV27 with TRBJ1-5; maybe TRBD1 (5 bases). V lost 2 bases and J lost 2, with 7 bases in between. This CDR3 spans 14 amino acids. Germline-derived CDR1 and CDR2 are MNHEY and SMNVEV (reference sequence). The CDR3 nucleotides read TGTGCCAGCAGTTTAAGGGGCCGCAATCAGCCCCAGCATTTT. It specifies CASSLRGRNQPQHF.

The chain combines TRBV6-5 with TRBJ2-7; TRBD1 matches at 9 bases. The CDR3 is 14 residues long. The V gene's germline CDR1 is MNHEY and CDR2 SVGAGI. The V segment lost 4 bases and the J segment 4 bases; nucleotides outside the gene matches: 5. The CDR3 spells CASSSPGTGYEQYF. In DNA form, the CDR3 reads TGTGCCAGCAGTTCCCCCGGGACAGGGTACGAGCAGTACTTC.

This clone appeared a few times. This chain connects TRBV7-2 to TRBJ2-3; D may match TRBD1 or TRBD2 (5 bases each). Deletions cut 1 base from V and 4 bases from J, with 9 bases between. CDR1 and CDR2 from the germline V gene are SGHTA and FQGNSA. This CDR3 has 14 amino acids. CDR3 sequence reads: CASSLEGRADTQYF. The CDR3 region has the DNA TGTGCCAGCAGCTTAGAGGGACGGGCAGATACGCAGTATTTT.

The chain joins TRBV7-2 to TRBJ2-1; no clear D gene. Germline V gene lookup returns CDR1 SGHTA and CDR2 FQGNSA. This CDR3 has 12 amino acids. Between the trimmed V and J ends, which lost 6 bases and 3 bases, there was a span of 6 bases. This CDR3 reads CASSPDYNEQFF. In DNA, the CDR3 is TGTGCCAGCAGTCCGGACTACAATGAGCAGTTCTTC.

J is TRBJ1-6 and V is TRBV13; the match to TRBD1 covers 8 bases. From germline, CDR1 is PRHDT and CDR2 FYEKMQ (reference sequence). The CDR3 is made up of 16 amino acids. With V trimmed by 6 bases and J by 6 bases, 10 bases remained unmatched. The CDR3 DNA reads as TGTGCCAGCAGGCTACAGGGGGGTCTGGTTAATTCACCCCTCCACTTT. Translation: CASRLQGGLVNSPLHF.

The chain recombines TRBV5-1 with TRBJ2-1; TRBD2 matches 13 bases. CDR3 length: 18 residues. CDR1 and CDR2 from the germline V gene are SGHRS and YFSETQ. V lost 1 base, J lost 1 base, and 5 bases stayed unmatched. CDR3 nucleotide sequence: TGCGCCAGCAGCTTGTTTTGGACTAGCGGGAGATCCTACAATGAGCAGTTCTTC. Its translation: CASSLFWTSGRSYNEQFF.

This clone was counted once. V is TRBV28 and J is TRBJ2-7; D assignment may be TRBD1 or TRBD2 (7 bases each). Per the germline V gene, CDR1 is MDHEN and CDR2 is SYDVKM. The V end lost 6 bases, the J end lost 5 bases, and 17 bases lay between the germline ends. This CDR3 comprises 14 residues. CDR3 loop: CASRLQGGRDEQYF. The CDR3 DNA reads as TGTGCCAGCAGGCTTCAGGGGGGGCGGGACGAGCAGTACTTC. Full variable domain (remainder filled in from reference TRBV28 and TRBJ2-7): DVKVTQSSRYLVKRTGEKVFLECVQDMDHENMFWYRQDPGLGLRLIYFSYDVKMKEKGDIPEGYSVSREKKERFSLILESASTNQTSMYLCASRLQGGRDEQYFGPGTRLTVT.

The CDR3 is CASNPRAGKNYGYTF. The CDR3 coding sequence is TGTGCCAGTAACCCGCGGGCGGGTAAGAACTATGGCTACACCTTC. This sequence joins TRBV19 and TRBJ1-2; D gene uncertain. Germline loops: CDR1 LNHDA, CDR2 SQIVND (reference sequence). CDR3 length: 15 residues. V was pared by 7 bases and J by 2 bases, with 17 bases between.

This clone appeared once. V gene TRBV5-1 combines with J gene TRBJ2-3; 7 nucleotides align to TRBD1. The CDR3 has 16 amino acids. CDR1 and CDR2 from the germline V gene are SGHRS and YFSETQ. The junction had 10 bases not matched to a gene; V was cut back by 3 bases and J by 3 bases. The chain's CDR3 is CASSSKGGVSTDTQYF. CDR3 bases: TGCGCCAGCAGCTCAAAAGGGGGCGTGTCTACAGATACGCAGTATTTT.

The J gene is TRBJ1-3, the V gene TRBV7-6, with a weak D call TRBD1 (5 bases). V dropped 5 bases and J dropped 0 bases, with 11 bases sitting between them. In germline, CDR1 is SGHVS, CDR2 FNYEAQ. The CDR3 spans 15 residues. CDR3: CASSDRTISGNTIYF. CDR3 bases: TGTGCCAGCAGCGATAGGACAATCTCTGGAAACACCATATATTTT.

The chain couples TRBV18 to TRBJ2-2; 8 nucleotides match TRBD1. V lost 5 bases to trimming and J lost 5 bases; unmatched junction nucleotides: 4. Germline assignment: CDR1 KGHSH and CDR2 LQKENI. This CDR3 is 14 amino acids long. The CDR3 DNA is TGTGCCAGCTCATCCCGACAGGGGACCGGGGAGCTGTTTTTT. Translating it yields CASSSRQGTGELFF.

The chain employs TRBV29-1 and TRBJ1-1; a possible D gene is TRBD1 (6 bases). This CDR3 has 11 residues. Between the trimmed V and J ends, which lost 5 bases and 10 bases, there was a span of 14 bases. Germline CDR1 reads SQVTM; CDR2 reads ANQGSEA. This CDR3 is CSVYRESGAFF. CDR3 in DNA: TGCAGCGTTTACAGGGAATCGGGAGCTTTCTTT.

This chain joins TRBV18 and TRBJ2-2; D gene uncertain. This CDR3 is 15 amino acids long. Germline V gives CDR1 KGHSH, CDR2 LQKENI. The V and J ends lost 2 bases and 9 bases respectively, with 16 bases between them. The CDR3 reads CASSPELNRIRELFF. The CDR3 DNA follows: TGTGCCAGCTCACCAGAATTAAATAGGATCCGGGAGCTGTTTTTT.